These T cell receptor beta chains were read from a single sample in a study of T cells in Graves' hyperthyroidism and ophthalmopathy. TCRdb re-derived calls from the multiplex PCR reads in MiXCR, one entry per CDR3 protein. The sample contains 550,000 to 600,000 distinct CDR3 sequences, over 15% of which appear only once. Sample: blood. All receptors derive from a young woman with Graves' hyperthyroidism. CDR3s include the opening cysteine and the closing phenylalanine or tryptophan. D genes are given only for firm matches. The size field is filled for only some rows; it gives once, few, many or a size class.

CSATSGSNEQFF TGCAGTGCTACCTCAGGGAGCAATGAGCAGTTCTTC TRBV20-1 many TRBJ2-1 12 NA
CASSVGGGYQPQHF TGTGCCAGCAGCGTAGGTGGGGGCTACCAGCCCCAGCATTTT TRBV9 NA TRBJ1-5 14 NA
CASSEWRGDEQFF TGTGCCAGCAGTGAATGGCGAGGGGATGAGCAGTTCTTC TRBV6-1 NA TRBJ2-1 13 NA
CATSPTRDGGNTQYF TGTGCCACCAGCCCGACTAGGGACGGGGGGAATACGCAGTATTTT TRBV24-1 few TRBJ2-3 15 TRBD2
CASALGPSNTEAFF TGCGCCAGCGCCTTAGGACCCTCGAACACTGAAGCTTTCTTT TRBV5-1 NA TRBJ1-1 14 NA
CASSKRGLSYEQYF TGTGCCAGCAGCAAGCGGGGGCTCTCCTACGAGCAGTACTTC TRBV27 NA TRBJ2-7 14 TRBD2
CASSLMDSTNEKLFF TGTGCCAGCAGCTTAATGGATTCAACTAATGAAAAACTGTTTTTT TRBV7-8 many TRBJ1-4 15 NA
CASSLGGLQPQHF TGTGCCAGCAGCCTCGGAGGGCTTCAGCCCCAGCATTTT TRBV7-2 few TRBJ1-5 13 NA
CSARLGQGDQPQHF TGCAGTGCTAGGCTTGGACAGGGGGATCAGCCCCAGCATTTT TRBV20-1 NA TRBJ1-5 14 TRBD1
CASTEGWEYGYTF TGTGCCAGCACCGAGGGGTGGGAGTATGGCTACACCTTC TRBV28 NA TRBJ1-2 13 NA
CASSQADYSNYEQYF TGTGCCAGCAGCCAAGCGGACTACTCAAACTACGAGCAGTACTTC TRBV4-2 NA TRBJ2-7 15 NA
CASTRSGVPNYGYTF TGTGCCAGCACCCGGTCGGGGGTACCTAACTATGGCTACACCTTC TRBV7-9 NA TRBJ1-2 15 NA
CASQPPGQVRPQPQHF TGTGCCAGCCAACCGCCGGGACAGGTGAGGCCGCAGCCCCAGCATTTT TRBV2 many TRBJ1-5 16 TRBD1
CASSYRGGYGYTF TGTGCCAGCAGTTACAGGGGGGGCTATGGCTACACCTTC TRBV6-5 NA TRBJ1-2 13 NA
CASSYEQGGSPLHF TGTGCCAGCAGTTACGAACAGGGCGGATCACCCCTCCACTTT TRBV6-9 NA TRBJ1-6 14 NA
CASSVQTMNTEAFF TGTGCCAGCAGCGTACAGACCATGAACACTGAAGCTTTCTTT TRBV28 few TRBJ1-1 14 NA
CASSPATGLGETQYF TGCGCCAGCAGCCCCGCAACAGGGTTGGGGGAGACCCAGTACTTC TRBV10-2 NA TRBJ2-5 15 NA
CATGTGLNTEAFF TGTGCCACCGGGACAGGGCTGAACACTGAAGCTTTCTTT TRBV2 many TRBJ1-1 13 TRBD1
CASLRDGPWRGTEAFF TGTGCCAGTTTACGGGACGGACCTTGGAGGGGCACTGAAGCTTTCTTT TRBV2 many TRBJ1-1 16 NA
CASSPIVGSPLHF TGTGCCAGCAGTCCCATAGTTGGTTCACCCCTCCACTTT TRBV27 many TRBJ1-6 13 NA
CASSPPNYNEQFF TGCGCCAGCAGCCCCCCTAATTACAATGAGCAGTTCTTC TRBV4-1 NA TRBJ2-1 13 NA
CSARDTGTSNEKLFF TGCAGTGCTAGGGACACCGGGACAAGTAATGAAAAACTGTTTTTT TRBV20-1 many TRBJ1-4 15 NA
CASSQGVGGGNQPQHF TGTGCCAGCAGTCAGGGGGTAGGAGGCGGCAATCAGCCCCAGCATTTT TRBV6-1 many TRBJ1-5 16 TRBD1
CASSSASGGFRNEQYF TGTGCCAGCAGTAGCGCTAGCGGGGGTTTCAGGAACGAGCAGTACTTC TRBV12-3/TRBV12-4 many TRBJ2-7 16 TRBD2
CASSLGQGQAYEQYF TGTGCCAGCAGCTTAGGTCAGGGACAGGCCTACGAGCAGTACTTC TRBV11-2 many TRBJ2-7 15 TRBD1
CASSFKGQDAYGYTF TGCGCCAGCAGCTTCAAGGGGCAAGATGCCTATGGCTACACCTTC TRBV4-1 few TRBJ1-2 15 NA
CASSVDGQLNEQFF TGTGCCAGCAGCGTAGATGGACAACTCAATGAGCAGTTCTTC TRBV9 many TRBJ2-1 14 NA
CSARVDTQETQYF TGCAGTGCTAGGGTCGACACCCAAGAGACCCAGTACTTC TRBV20-1 few TRBJ2-5 13 NA
CASSLSYRGKTEAFF TGTGCCAGCAGTTTATCGTACAGGGGGAAGACTGAAGCTTTCTTT TRBV27 NA TRBJ1-1 15 TRBD1
CSASPSGPYNEQFF TGCAGTGCTTCCCCCTCGGGGCCGTACAATGAGCAGTTCTTC TRBV20-1 NA TRBJ2-1 14 NA
CASSQVEVEKLFF TGTGCCAGCAGCCAAGTAGAAGTTGAAAAACTGTTTTTT TRBV4-2 NA TRBJ1-4 13 NA
CASGLTPGVYTEAFF TGTGCTAGTGGTTTGACCCCGGGCGTGTACACTGAAGCTTTCTTT TRBV12-5 many TRBJ1-1 15 NA
CASSPGETQSF TGTGCCAGCAGCCCTGGAGAGACCCAGTCCTTC TRBV3-1 once TRBJ2-5 11 NA
CASSLGGNAQTQYF TGTGCCAGCAGCCTAGGGGGGAACGCCCAGACCCAGTACTTC TRBV7-2 many TRBJ2-5 14 NA
CSARVDVGTPQETQYF TGCAGTGCTAGAGTAGATGTTGGGACTCCACAAGAGACCCAGTACTTC TRBV20-1 many TRBJ2-5 16 NA
CSARVASGSSHEQYF TGCAGTGCTAGAGTAGCTAGCGGGAGTTCCCACGAGCAGTACTTC TRBV20-1 NA TRBJ2-7 15 TRBD2
CASRGWGEVTEAFF TGCGCCAGCAGGGGGTGGGGGGAGGTCACTGAAGCTTTCTTT TRBV4-1 many TRBJ1-1 14 NA
CPSQAGSGANVLTF TGCCCCAGCCAAGCAGGGTCTGGGGCCAACGTCCTGACTTTC TRBV5-1 once TRBJ2-6 14 NA
CASSKRLGYGYTF TGTGCCAGCAGCAAGAGGTTAGGTTATGGCTACACCTTC TRBV7-9 few TRBJ1-2 13 NA